This TCR beta chain was retrieved from a study of blood T cell repertoires in COVID-19. Whole-study context: The study drew acute and convalescent COVID-19 samples from the United States, Italy and Spain. Sample material is recorded as cDNA or gDNA derived from T cells, B-cell-depleted T cells, or PBMCs.

Trimming removed 0 bases from V and 4 bases from J; junction bases left unmatched: 9. The V gene's germline CDR1 is SGHRS and CDR2 YFSETQ. This CDR3 comprises 16 residues. Methods used by the authors: Nucleated cell number was recorded as an estimate derived from reference gene primer amplification. TCRdb's copy holds only in-frame clones and misses some; the assay was immunoSEQ multiplex PCR. V and J calls and clone size are copied from that table; D and trimming were computed from the DNA. This table has some 260,000 clones, less than 85% appearing once. The chain has TRBV5-1 and TRBJ1-2; 7 positions match TRBD1. Input material: peripheral blood. The TCR originated in a woman over 75 with active or convalescent COVID-19. In DNA, the CDR3 is TGCGCCAGCAGCTTGGGGCCGGGACAGAGGACCTATGGCTACACCTTC. This codes for CASSLGPGQRTYGYTF.